This entry concerns a single TCR beta chain. Its antigen is still unknown. Nothing much larger sits one base from this clone, and base qualities are not available. TCRbeta CDR3 regions were amplified from genomic DNA by means of the immunoSEQ Assay, a bias-controlled multiplex PCR. In the original analysis: Within the assay, amplification of reference gene primers was used to estimate how many nucleated cells each sample contained. Sequence reads were collapsed and filtered to measure the absolute abundance of every unique TCRbeta CDR3 rearrangement. For each sample, productive Simpson clonality was calculated as the square root of Simpson's diversity index across productive rearrangements. As stored in TCRdb, this immuneACCESS dataset retains in-frame rearrangements with V and J assigned. A fraction of the clones does not appear; measured against another copy, unresolved V genes explain less than half of the discrepancy, and the remainder lacks a known reason. The V and J calls and the clone size are those of that table, but D and trimming were determined from the DNA. Across this sample there are approximately 130,000 clones, with 81% seen only once. Together, the top ten hold roughly 9% of the sample.

This sample is drawn from a study of blood T cell repertoires in COVID-19 (dated by TCRdb to 2018 to 2020). With respect to the entire study: The collaborator samples originated in the United States, Italy and Spain and spanned the acute and convalescent phases of COVID-19. The prospective study material was composed of cDNA or gDNA derived from T cells, B-cell-depleted T cells, or PBMCs. Subjects who had been exposed to COVID-19, were actively infected with it, or had recovered from it provided the deeply sampled blood TCRbeta repertoires that made up the dataset. The repertoires were made available in a free public database intended to serve as a resource for research on the immune response to SARS-CoV-2. The samples were drawn from two sources: the first 160 participants of the ongoing ImmuneRACE study, and approximately 1,300 subjects contributed by 6 global collaborators. The sample metadata nearly always contained a de-identified subject ID, COVID-19 status, age in years and sex. Where available, HLA class I and class II types were obtained from metadata supplied by the sample provider rather than from assay-based typing. General study outcomes and caveats: The amount of clinical and demographic metadata varied by source and participant and was provided uncurated.

V is pared back by 8 bases and J by 8 bases, with 9 bases lying between the germline termini. For CDR1 and CDR2, the germline V gene lists MNHNS and SASEGT. From the cysteine through the phenylalanine, the CDR3 covers 11 amino acids. The entry retains the CDR3 DNA only, 33 bases that are in frame from base 1. The collaborating institutions used their own protocols to collect whole blood in K2EDTA tubes. For TCRbeta analysis, collaborators shipped samples as frozen whole blood, isolated PBMCs, or DNA extracted from either of those sample types. The TCR originated in a woman aged 60 to 75 with active or convalescent COVID-19. Recombination joined TRBV6-1 with TRBJ1-4; TRBD1 is a possible D gene, resting on 6 matching bases. The material sequenced was peripheral blood. The sequenced DNA is TGTGCCAGCGGGGGCTGGGAAAAACTGTTTTTT. Its protein product is CASGGWEKLFF.